This TCR beta chain came from a study of CD8 T cells in Susac syndrome. Looked up from germline, CDR1 is ENHRY and CDR2 is SYGVKD. The CDR3 sequence is 15 residues long. V lost 2 bases and J 0 bases, leaving 11 bases between the germline ends. The authors reverse transcribed about 0.45 to 1 ug RNA with random hexamers. Each CDR3 protein is one row after TCRdb ran MiXCR on the immunoSEQ multiplex PCR reads. This table has roughly 150,000 distinct CDR3 sequences, around 92% appearing once. Material: CD4+ T cells from PBMCs. This clonotype was obtained from a human donor in good health. The chain couples TRBV10-3 to TRBJ2-7; D is unresolved. CDR3 sequence: CAISEQGSSSYEQYF. The DNA for the CDR3 is TGTGCCATCAGTGAGCAAGGGTCGAGCTCCTACGAGCAGTACTTC.